These 19 T cell receptor beta chains were sequenced from one sample in a study of OX40 agonist ivuxolimab in advanced cancers. This table comes from immunoSEQ multiplex PCR, and its TCRdb copy is limited to in-frame clones, with some not included. Counted here are 70,000 or so clones, approximately 90% occurring once; the ten biggest clones make up about 0.51%. Specimen: CD4+ or CD8+ T cells sorted from blood, collected in a trial of the OX40 agonist ivuxolimab. These TCRs come from an adult with an advanced solid tumor such as melanoma, head and neck, liver or kidney cancer.

The chain recombines TRBV15 with TRBJ2-6; D remains ambiguous. Looked up from germline, CDR1 is LNHNV and CDR2 is YYDKDF (reference sequence). The CDR3 has 15 residues. V was trimmed by 3 bases and J by 4 bases, leaving 10 bases between them. DNA of the CDR3: TGTGCCACCAGCAGGACCGACCCAGGGGCCAACGTCCTGACTTTC. It codes for CATSRTDPGANVLTF.

The rearrangement uses TRBV21-1 and TRBJ1-1; the D call of TRBD1 is as the table states it, not checked on the DNA. TRBV21-1 is termed a pseudogene. The CDR3 spans 13 residues. The CDR3 loop is CASRGVQGTEAFF. CDR3 nucleotides: TGTGCCAGCAGAGGGGTTCAGGGCACTGAAGCTTTCTTT.

The chain joins TRBV5-1 to TRBJ2-1; TRBD2 agrees at 10 bases. Germline CDR1 is SGHRS and CDR2 is YFSETQ. The V and J ends lost 1 base and 7 bases, in that order; junction bases with no gene match: 8. The CDR3 consists of 16 residues. CDR3 DNA: TGCGCCAGCAGCTTGTCCGGGACTAGCGTGGGGAATGAGCAGTTCTTC. Its protein product is CASSLSGTSVGNEQFF.

This chain joins TRBV7-2 and TRBJ2-7; 8 bases line up with TRBD1. CDR1 is SGHTA, CDR2 FQGNSA, per germline. Germline trimming cut 1 base from V and 4 bases from J; bases unmatched to any gene: 9. The CDR3 is made up of 16 amino acids. The CDR3 region is CASSLGDWTGRYEQYF. CDR3 in DNA: TGTGCCAGCAGCTTAGGGGACTGGACAGGGAGATACGAGCAGTACTTC.

V usage is TRBV19 and J usage is TRBJ1-5, with a possible D match to TRBD1 (6 bases). Trimming removed 8 bases at V and 3 bases at J, with 17 bases between. The CDR3 length is 15 residues. The V gene's germline CDR1 is LNHDA and CDR2 SQIVND (reference sequence). DNA for the CDR3: TGTGCCAGTGACGTACAGGGTCGGGACAATCAGCCCCAGCATTTT. Protein sequence: CASDVQGRDNQPQHF.

This clone is medium-sized. The chain links TRBV4-1 to TRBJ1-5; D perhaps matches TRBD1 (5 bases). Germline V lookup: CDR1 MGHRA, CDR2 YSYEKL. The CDR3 has 15 residues. V lost 1 base to trimming and J lost 4 bases, with 11 bases between them. CDR3 residues: CASSQVGQPNQPQHF. CDR3 DNA: TGCGCCAGCAGCCAAGTTGGACAACCTAATCAGCCCCAGCATTTT.

The chain employs TRBV5-1 and TRBJ2-5, with D perhaps matching TRBD1 (6 bases). The CDR3 contains 16 residues. Germline CDR1 is SGHRS and CDR2 is YFSETQ. V lost 4 bases and J 1 base, leaving 17 bases between the germline ends. DNA of the CDR3: TGCGCCAGCAGCCCCCCCATGACAGGAGGCCAAGAGACCCAGTACTTC. Its translation is CASSPPMTGGQETQYF.

This clone was detected once. The chain employs TRBV14 and TRBJ2-7, with 9 bases matching TRBD2. V lost 1 base, J lost 6 bases, and 4 bases stayed unmatched. The CDR3 has 14 residues. The germline gives CDR1 SGHDN, CDR2 FVKESK. CDR3 region: CASSQVLAGSEQYF. CDR3 nucleotide sequence: TGTGCCAGCAGCCAAGTCCTAGCGGGAAGCGAGCAGTACTTC.

The chain recombines TRBV28 with TRBJ2-1; 10 bases map to TRBD2. The CDR3 runs 15 residues. The V and J ends lost 5 bases and 8 bases, in that order; junction bases with no gene match: 9. Germline values: CDR1 MDHEN, CDR2 SYDVKM. The CDR3 DNA follows: TGTGCCAGCAGTGGGGCGGCTAGCGGGAGACATGAGCAGTTCTTC. Amino acid sequence: CASSGAASGRHEQFF.

The genes are TRBV7-8 and TRBJ2-5; D not resolved. Germline V lookup: CDR1 SGHVS, CDR2 FQNEAQ. The CDR3 is made up of 14 amino acids. V gave up 4 bases and J gave up 7 bases, with 16 bases separating them. This CDR3 reads CASSSPNSRGTQYF. CDR3 DNA: TGTGCCAGCAGCTCACCGAACTCCCGAGGGACCCAGTACTTC.

The chain employs TRBV18 and TRBJ2-3, with D perhaps TRBD1 (5 bases). Trimming stripped 3 bases from V and 4 bases from J, with 8 bases between. The CDR3 consists of 13 residues. Germline assignment: CDR1 KGHSH and CDR2 LQKENI. The CDR3 is CASSPQGADTQYF. CDR3 nucleotide sequence: TGTGCCAGCTCACCGCAGGGCGCAGATACGCAGTATTTT.

CDR3 DNA sequence: TGCGCCAGCAGCGAACGCGGTGGACAGGGAGGCACTGAAGCTTTCTTT. It is translated as CASSERGGQGGTEAFF. This sequence joins TRBV5-1 and TRBJ1-1; 8 bases fit TRBD1. The CDR3 sequence is 16 residues long. J lost 4 bases, V lost 4 bases, and 12 bases had no gene match. Germline CDR1 is SGHRS and CDR2 is YFSETQ.

The V call is TRBV27, the J call TRBJ2-3; TRBD2 is a possible D gene (5 bases). Trimming stripped 4 bases from V and 1 base from J, with 9 bases between. Germline V gene sequence: CDR1 MNHEY, CDR2 SMNVEV (reference sequence). The CDR3 covers 14 residues. CDR3: CASSSGRGTDTQYF. The CDR3 DNA reads as TGTGCCAGCAGTTCGGGGAGAGGCACAGATACGCAGTATTTT.

The chain links TRBV6-5 to TRBJ2-5; D may correspond to TRBD1 or TRBD2 (5 bases each). Deletions cut 6 bases from V and 5 bases from J, with 16 bases between. The CDR3 totals 14 residues. Germline V lookup: CDR1 MNHEY, CDR2 SVGAGI. The CDR3 coding sequence is TGTGCCAGCAGGTCGCAGGGCGCGGGCGAGACCCAGTACTTC. Translated, it gives CASRSQGAGETQYF.

The genes are TRBV9 and TRBJ2-1, with 9 bases matching TRBD2. CDR3 length equals 16 residues. Germline V gives CDR1 SGDLS, CDR2 YYNGEE. V shed 8 bases, J shed 2 bases, and the junction held 11 bases outside the gene matches. The CDR3 nucleotides are TGTGCCAGAGGGCTTACTAGCGGGCCTACCTACAATGAGCAGTTCTTC. It is translated as CARGLTSGPTYNEQFF.

V usage is TRBV27 and J usage is TRBJ2-1; 9 bases agree with TRBD2. With V trimmed by 5 bases and J by 4 bases, 6 bases remained unmatched. This CDR3 is 15 amino acids long. Germline V lookup: CDR1 MNHEY, CDR2 SMNVEV (reference sequence). The CDR3 bases are TGTGCCAGCAGTGGTAGCGGGAGTGGATACAATGAGCAGTTCTTC. Residues: CASSGSGSGYNEQFF.

V and J are TRBV27 and TRBJ2-7, with 7 nucleotides matching TRBD1. Germline V CDR1 and CDR2: MNHEY, SMNVEV (reference sequence). The CDR3 runs to 15 residues. The trim removed 4 bases at V and 2 bases at J, leaving 8 bases unmatched. The CDR3 DNA sequence: TGTGCCAGCAGTTATATCGACAGGGCCCCCTACGAGCAGTACTTC. Its translation: CASSYIDRAPYEQYF.

V and J are TRBV28 and TRBJ1-4; maybe TRBD1 (6 bases). V lost 3 bases and J lost 11, with 13 bases in between. Germline CDR1 is MDHEN and CDR2 is SYDVKM. This CDR3 has 13 amino acids. The CDR3 nucleotides read TGTGCCAGCAGTTTCCTCCGGGACACTAAACTGTTTTTT. This codes for CASSFLRDTKLFF.

The J gene is TRBJ2-2, the V gene TRBV11-1, with TRBD2 as a possible D gene (5 bases). This CDR3 has 12 residues. CDR1 and CDR2 from the germline V gene are SGHAT and FQDESV (reference sequence). V lost 5 bases, J lost 6 bases, and 7 bases lay in between. CDR3 coding DNA: TGTGCCAGCAGCCGGACTGCCGGGGAGCTGTTTTTT. Residues: CASSRTAGELFF.